The 10 T cell receptor beta chains given below trace back to one sample, sequenced in a study of blood T cell repertoires in COVID-19. Clones were read by immunoSEQ multiplex PCR, and TCRdb kept only the in-frame ones, dropping some. Here the sample spans some 83,000 clones, roughly 89% being singletons. The sequenced sample consisted of peripheral blood. These TCRs come from a man in his fifties or sixties with acute or convalescent COVID-19.

The V call is TRBV6-2 or TRBV6-3, the J call TRBJ2-7, with D possibly being TRBD1 (5 bases). The CDR3 covers 14 residues. The germline V gene encodes CDR1 MNHEY and CDR2 SVGEGT. V gave up 4 bases and J gave up 10 bases, with 20 bases separating them. In nucleotides, the CDR3 is TGTGCCAGCAGTTTCGGACAAGCCCCTAGGTTACAGTACTTC. Translated, it gives CASSFGQAPRLQYF.

This clone was counted once. The DNA of the CDR3 is TGTGCCAGCAAACAGGGGGAAGCAACTAATGAAAAACTGTTTTTT. Translated, it gives CASKQGEATNEKLFF. The chain employs TRBV6-5 and TRBJ1-4; the match to TRBD1 covers 8 bases. Trimming took 7 bases from V and 0 from J; bases not matched to a gene: 4. The germline V gene encodes CDR1 MNHEY and CDR2 SVGAGI. The CDR3 covers 15 residues.

This rearrangement joins TRBV11-3 to TRBJ1-1, with D uncertain. Germline lookup yields CDR1 SGHNT and CDR2 YENEEA. Trimming took 2 bases from V and 8 from J, leaving 9 bases between them. The CDR3 consists of 12 residues. The DNA of the CDR3 is TGTGCCAGCAGCTTATTCGGGGAAGAAGCTTTCTTT. Its protein product is CASSLFGEEAFF.

The gene calls are TRBV2 and TRBJ2-4, with 8 bases matching TRBD1. V shed 6 bases, J shed 2 bases, and the junction held 12 bases outside the gene matches. There are 17 residues in the CDR3. CDR1 is SNHLY, CDR2 FYNNEI, per germline. CDR3 DNA: TGTGCCAGCAGAATTAGAGGCCAGGGGGCATCCAAAAACATTCAGTACTTC. Protein product: CASRIRGQGASKNIQYF. Full variable domain (outside the CDR3, taken from reference TRBV2 and TRBJ2-4): EPEVTQTPSHQVTQMGQEVILRCVPISNHLYFYWYRQILGQKVEFLVSFYNNEISEKSEIFDDQFSVERPDGSNFTLKIRSTKLEDSAMYFCASRIRGQGASKNIQYFGAGTRLSVL.

The rearrangement links TRBV5-4 to TRBJ2-1; the match to TRBD1 covers 9 bases. The V and J ends lost 3 bases and 1 base, in that order; junction bases with no gene match: 2. This CDR3 comprises 15 residues. CDR1 and CDR2 from the germline V gene are SGHNT and YYREEE (reference sequence). This CDR3 reads CASSSGQGSYNEQFF. The CDR3 bases are TGTGCCAGCAGCTCGGGACAGGGTTCCTACAATGAGCAGTTCTTC.

The chain has TRBV5-6 and TRBJ2-5, with 8 bases lining up with TRBD1. Germline V gene sequence: CDR1 SGHDT, CDR2 YYEEEE. The CDR3 totals 17 residues. V gave up 4 bases and J gave up 2 bases; unmatched junction bases: 13. The CDR3 DNA reads TGTGCCAGCAGCACATGGTACAGGGGGATGGGTCAAGAGACCCAGTACTTC. It encodes CASSTWYRGMGQETQYF.

The chain recombines TRBV19 with TRBJ1-5; 7 bases match TRBD1. Germline lookup yields CDR1 LNHDA and CDR2 SQIVND (reference sequence). J lost 6 bases, V lost 7 bases, and 18 bases had no gene match. The CDR3 consists of 17 residues. CDR3 amino acids: CASNPRDSASVFQPQHF. The CDR3 nucleotides read TGTGCCAGTAACCCCCGGGACAGCGCTTCGGTATTTCAGCCCCAGCATTTT.

The gene calls are TRBV5-4 and TRBJ1-6, with 9 nucleotides matching TRBD1. Per the germline V gene, CDR1 is SGHNT and CDR2 is YYREEE (reference sequence). The CDR3 sequence is 16 residues long. Trimming removed 4 bases from V and 6 bases from J; junction bases left unmatched: 8. The CDR3 loop is CASSQAGTGSNSPLHF. The CDR3 DNA reads TGTGCCAGCAGCCAAGCCGGGACAGGGAGTAATTCACCCCTCCACTTT.

The table lists this clone with a count of one. The chain recombines TRBV9 with TRBJ1-3, with TRBD1 identical over 9 bases. CDR3 size: 16 residues. V gave up 2 bases and J gave up 3 bases; unmatched junction bases: 6. The germline V gene has CDR1 SGDLS and CDR2 YYNGEE. The CDR3 DNA is TGTGCCAGCAGCGTGAGGGGACAGGGAGGTGGAAACACCATATATTTT. Translation: CASSVRGQGGGNTIYF.

J is TRBJ2-7 and V is TRBV12-5, with D possibly matching TRBD1 (6 bases). The ends were cut back, 6 bases at V and 2 bases at J, with 11 bases in the middle. The germline V gene encodes CDR1 LGHNT and CDR2 FRNRAP. CDR3 length: 13 residues. The CDR3 protein is CASGGDKTYEQYF. In DNA form, the CDR3 reads TGTGCTAGTGGCGGGGACAAGACCTACGAGCAGTACTTC.